Described below is a single T cell receptor (beta chain) sequence and its context. The count of this clonotype is one. Its antigen is unknown. The germline gene is not matched at one end of the junction; a read error may be the cause. Reads for this sample came from an Illumina HiSeq 2500. Quantitative 5'-RACE with molecular barcodes was the method used to prepare the TCR beta libraries. The study's processing was this. A new computational method, built on a probabilistic model of VDJ rearrangement, was used to identify disease-linked TCR variants. The public reads were reprocessed in TCRdb via fastp at Q25 and MiXCR, keeping in-frame beta chains. Rows matching on CDR3 protein sequence are summarized as one entry with the most common DNA and genes. For this entry, the V and J calls and clone size follow TCRdb and not the study's own pipeline. The sample data list 130,000 or so distinct CDR3 sequences, and around 10% of these were observed just once. The ten largest clones take up approximately 4% of the sample.

This specimen belongs to a study of CD8 T cells in ankylosing spondylitis (dated by TCRdb to the late 2010s). Some background on the complete study: T cell receptor beta repertoires were profiled in healthy donors and ankylosing spondylitis patients so that disease-linked TCR variants could be found. In total, the full study cohort was made up of roughly 100 healthy donors and roughly 27 ankylosing spondylitis patients. Samples of peripheral blood were taken, and for ankylosing spondylitis patients, synovial fluid was collected as well. The paper as a whole reports these results and caveats: Some motif variants were previously reported in synovial fluid and blood of reactive arthritis patients, suggesting common disease-initiation mechanisms. A TCR beta motif made up of several highly homologous amino acid variants appeared to be characteristic of blood from ankylosing spondylitis patients. The disease-linked clones showed a CD8+ phenotype and occurred at relatively low frequencies in peripheral blood. According to the report, matched synovial fluid samples from ankylosing spondylitis patients were significantly enriched for the disease-linked clones.

This clonotype originated in a female donor with ankylosing spondylitis or in good health (not recorded which). Sequenced sample: blood, either unsorted or a sorted T cell fraction (not recorded which).

The DNA reads TGTGCCTGCAGTTACGCCGCGGACAGGGTACCCTACGAGCAGTACTTC. Its translation is CACSYAADRVPYEQYF. The V and J genes are TRBV6-5 and TRBJ2-7; TRBD1 matches 8 bases in the middle. The CDR3 has 16 amino acids, counting the end cysteine and phenylalanine. The entry retains the CDR3 DNA only, 48 bases that are in frame from base 1. The germline V gene yields MNHEY for CDR1 and SVGAGI for CDR2.